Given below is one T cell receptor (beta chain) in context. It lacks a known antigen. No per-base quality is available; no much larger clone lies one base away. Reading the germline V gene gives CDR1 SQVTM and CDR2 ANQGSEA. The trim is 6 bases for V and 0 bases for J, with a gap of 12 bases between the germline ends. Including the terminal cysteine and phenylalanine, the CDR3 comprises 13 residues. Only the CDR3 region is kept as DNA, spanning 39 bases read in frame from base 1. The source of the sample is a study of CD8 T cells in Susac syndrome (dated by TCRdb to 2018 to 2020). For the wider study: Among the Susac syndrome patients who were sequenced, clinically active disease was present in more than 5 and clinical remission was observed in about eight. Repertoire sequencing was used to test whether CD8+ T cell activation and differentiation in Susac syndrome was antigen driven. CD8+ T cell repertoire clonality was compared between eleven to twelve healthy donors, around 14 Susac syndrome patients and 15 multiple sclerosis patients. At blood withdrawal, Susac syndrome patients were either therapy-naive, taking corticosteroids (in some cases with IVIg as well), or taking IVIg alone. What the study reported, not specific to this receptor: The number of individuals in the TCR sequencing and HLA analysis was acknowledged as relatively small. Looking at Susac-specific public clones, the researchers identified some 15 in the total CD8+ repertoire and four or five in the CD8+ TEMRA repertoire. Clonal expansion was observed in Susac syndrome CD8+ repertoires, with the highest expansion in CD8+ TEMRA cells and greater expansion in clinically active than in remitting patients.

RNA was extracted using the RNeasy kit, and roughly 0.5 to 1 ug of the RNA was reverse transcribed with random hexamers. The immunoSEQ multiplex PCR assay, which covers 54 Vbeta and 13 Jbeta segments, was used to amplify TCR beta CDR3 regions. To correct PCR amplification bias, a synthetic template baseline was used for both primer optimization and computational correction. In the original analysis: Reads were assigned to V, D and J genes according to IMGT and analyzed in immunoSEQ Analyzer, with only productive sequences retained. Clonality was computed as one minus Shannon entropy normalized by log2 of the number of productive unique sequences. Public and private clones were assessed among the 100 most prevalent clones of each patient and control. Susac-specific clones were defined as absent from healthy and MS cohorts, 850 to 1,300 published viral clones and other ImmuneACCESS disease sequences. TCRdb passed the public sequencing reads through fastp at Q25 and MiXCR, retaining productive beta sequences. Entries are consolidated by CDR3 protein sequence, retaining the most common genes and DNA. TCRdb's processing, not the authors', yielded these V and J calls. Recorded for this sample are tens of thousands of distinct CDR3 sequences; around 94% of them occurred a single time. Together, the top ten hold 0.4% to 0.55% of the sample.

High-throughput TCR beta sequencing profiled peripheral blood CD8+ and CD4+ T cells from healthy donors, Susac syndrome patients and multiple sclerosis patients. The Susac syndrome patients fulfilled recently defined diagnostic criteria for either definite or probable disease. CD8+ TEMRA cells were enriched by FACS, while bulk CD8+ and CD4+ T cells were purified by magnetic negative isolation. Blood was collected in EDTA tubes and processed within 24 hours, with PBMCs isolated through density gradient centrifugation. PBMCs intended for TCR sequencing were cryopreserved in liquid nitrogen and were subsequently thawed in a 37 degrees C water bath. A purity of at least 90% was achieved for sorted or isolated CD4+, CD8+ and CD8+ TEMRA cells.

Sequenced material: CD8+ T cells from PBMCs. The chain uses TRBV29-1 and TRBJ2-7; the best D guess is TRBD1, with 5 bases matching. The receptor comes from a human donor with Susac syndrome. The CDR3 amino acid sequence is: CSVKTVTSYEQYF. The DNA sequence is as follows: TGCAGCGTCAAGACAGTAACCTCCTACGAGCAGTACTTC.